The present entry profiles one T cell receptor beta chain with its context. The record originates from a study of CD8 T cells in Susac syndrome. FACS enriched CD8+ TEMRA cells, while bulk CD8+ and CD4+ were negatively isolated. RNA in amounts of roughly 0.5 to 1 ug was reverse transcribed with random hexamers. The method of amplification for TCR beta CDR3 was immunoSEQ multiplex PCR, covering 54 Vbeta and 13 Jbeta. TCRdb redid the calling of the immunoSEQ multiplex PCR reads with MiXCR, one entry per CDR3 protein. Of 65,000 to 80,000 distinct CDR3 sequences in the sample, roughly 91% are singletons; the top ten hold about 0.47%. The V and J ends lost 5 bases and 1 base respectively, with 12 bases between them. Looked up from germline, CDR1 is SGHTA and CDR2 is FQGNSA. CDR3 length equals 15 residues.

The source of this sequence is a human donor with multiple sclerosis. Source material: CD8+ T cells from PBMCs. This sequence joins TRBV7-2 and TRBJ2-1; no definite D call. The CDR3 loop is CASSPPWYSYNEQFF. The DNA for the CDR3 is TGTGCCAGCAGCCCACCCTGGTATTCCTACAATGAGCAGTTCTTC.